This passage covers 26 T cell receptor beta chains from one sample sequenced in a study of blood T cell repertoires in COVID-19. The table came from immunoSEQ multiplex PCR; TCRdb's copy has only in-frame clones and leaves some out. The sample shows 150,000 to 200,000 clones, 85% to 90% of them seen only once. Sequenced sample: peripheral blood. Receptors originate from an older woman with COVID-19, enrolled during active disease.

The chain recombines TRBV10-1 with TRBJ1-1; perhaps TRBD1 as D (6 bases). Germline CDR1 reads WNHNN; CDR2 reads SYGVQD (reference sequence). V gave up 0 bases and J gave up 2 bases, with 10 bases separating them. This CDR3 is 15 amino acids long. CDR3 nucleotide sequence: TGCGCCAGCAGTGAGTCCGTAGGGGGTAACACTGAAGCTTTCTTT. Its protein product is CASSESVGGNTEAFF.

The gene calls are TRBV28 and TRBJ1-4; D not certain. Germline loops: CDR1 MDHEN, CDR2 SYDVKM. The CDR3 covers 14 residues. Between the trimmed V and J ends, which lost 2 bases and 3 bases, there was a span of 7 bases. The CDR3 sequence: CASSLVPANEKLFF. CDR3 DNA: TGTGCCAGCAGTTTAGTTCCCGCTAATGAAAAACTGTTTTTT.

The V call is TRBV6-2 or TRBV6-3, the J call TRBJ1-1; D is uncertain. Germline CDR1 and CDR2: MNHEY and SVGEGT. CDR3 size: 15 residues. V lost 2 bases and J 1 base, leaving 11 bases between the germline ends. The CDR3 reads CASSYGPTANTEAFF. CDR3 nucleotides: TGTGCCAGCAGTTACGGGCCCACGGCGAACACTGAAGCTTTCTTT.

The chain combines TRBV19 with TRBJ2-1, with 9 bases aligning to TRBD1. The V segment lost 6 bases and the J segment 10 bases; nucleotides outside the gene matches: 16. Looked up from germline, CDR1 is LNHDA and CDR2 is SQIVND (reference sequence). The CDR3 has 16 amino acids. The CDR3 region has the DNA TGTGCCAGTAGACTCCTCCGGGACAGGGATCGGGGGGAGCAGTTCTTC. It yields the protein CASRLLRDRDRGEQFF.

This chain links TRBV10-3 with TRBJ2-7, with 10 nucleotides matching TRBD2. Germline assignment: CDR1 ENHRY and CDR2 SYGVKD. The ends lost 3 bases at V and 3 bases at J; junction bases unmatched: 8. This CDR3 has 16 residues. The CDR3 here is CAISDRASGRGYEQYF. In DNA form, the CDR3 reads TGTGCCATCAGTGACCGGGCTAGCGGGAGAGGCTACGAGCAGTACTTC.

The chain links TRBV6-5 to TRBJ2-5, with 8 bases fitting TRBD2. The germline CDR1 and CDR2 sequences are MNHEY and SVGAGI. J lost 4 bases, V lost 6 bases, and 4 bases had no gene match. The CDR3 consists of 13 residues. The CDR3, as DNA: TGTGCCAGCAGCCCGGGAGGGGGAGAGACCCAGTACTTC. This encodes CASSPGGGETQYF.

DNA for the CDR3: TGTGCCAGCAGTTTAGTAAGGGGGCTAGGCTACACCTTC. This sequence encodes CASSLVRGLGYTF. The genes are TRBV27 and TRBJ1-2; TRBD1 agrees at 7 bases. This CDR3 contains 13 residues. The V and J ends lost 2 bases and 8 bases, in that order; junction bases with no gene match: 5. Germline V lookup: CDR1 MNHEY, CDR2 SMNVEV (reference sequence).

The CDR3 loop is CASSLARGSLLYEQYF. The CDR3, as DNA: TGTGCCAGCAGCTTAGCGCGCGGGAGCCTACTCTACGAGCAGTACTTC. This chain joins TRBV7-9 and TRBJ2-7, with 7 bases aligning to TRBD2. Germline V gives CDR1 SEHNR, CDR2 FQNEAQ (reference sequence). The ends lost 0 bases at V and 3 bases at J; junction bases unmatched: 8. The CDR3 is made up of 16 amino acids.

The chain combines TRBV2 with TRBJ1-5, with D unclear. With 3 bases removed from V and 0 bases from J, the gap between germline ends came to 9 bases. The CDR3 runs to 15 residues. Germline values: CDR1 SNHLY, CDR2 FYNNEI. Here the CDR3 reads CASSDGQASNQPQHF. Here the CDR3 DNA reads TGTGCCAGCAGTGATGGGCAGGCTAGCAATCAGCCCCAGCATTTT.

The chain links TRBV7-2 to TRBJ2-7, with 9 nucleotides matching TRBD1. After removal of 0 bases from V and 3 bases from J, the junction contained 0 bases not matched to a gene. The CDR3 totals 14 residues. In germline, CDR1 is SGHTA, CDR2 FQGNSA. This CDR3 is CASSLAGQGYEQYF. The CDR3 DNA reads as TGTGCCAGCAGCTTAGCGGGACAGGGCTACGAGCAGTACTTC.

V usage is TRBV25-1 and J usage is TRBJ1-2; 7 bases are shared with TRBD1. Germline CDR1 reads MGHDK; CDR2 reads SYGVNS. V trimming: 1 base; J trimming: 9 bases; junction bases outside the gene matches: 5. The CDR3 sequence is 13 residues long. CDR3: CASSESDRTSYTF. The CDR3 DNA reads as TGTGCCAGCAGTGAATCGGACAGGACAAGCTACACCTTC.

This clone was detected a few times. The chain carries TRBV7-2 and TRBJ1-2; D perhaps matches TRBD1 (6 bases). Trimming took 6 bases from V and 4 from J, leaving 12 bases between them. Germline V gene lookup returns CDR1 SGHTA and CDR2 FQGNSA. CDR3 length: 13 residues. The CDR3 DNA sequence: TGTGCCAGCAGTTCCACAGGGACCTATGGCTACACCTTC. Protein product: CASSSTGTYGYTF.

This chain links TRBV5-1 with TRBJ1-1; D gene ambiguous. Germline V lookup: CDR1 SGHRS, CDR2 YFSETQ. V was clipped by 7 bases and J by 6 bases, with 13 bases between them. The CDR3 consists of 12 residues. The CDR3 DNA is TGCGCCAGCCGAGACAACGACGCTGAAGCTTTCTTT. Its protein product is CASRDNDAEAFF.

This chain links TRBV2 with TRBJ1-2; 7 nucleotides match TRBD1. Looked up from germline, CDR1 is SNHLY and CDR2 is FYNNEI. The trim removed 5 bases at V and 0 bases at J, leaving 6 bases unmatched. The CDR3 totals 15 residues. The CDR3 DNA is TGTGCCAGCAGTCGGACAGGCGGTACTAACTATGGCTACACCTTC. This translates into CASSRTGGTNYGYTF.

DNA for the CDR3: TGCGCCAGCAGCTCCGGGACAGGTGGTTCACCCCTCCACTTT. The encoded protein is CASSSGTGGSPLHF. This chain connects TRBV5-1 to TRBJ1-6; 8 nucleotides match TRBD1. V lost 3 bases and J lost 9; bases outside the gene matches: 5. The germline gives CDR1 SGHRS, CDR2 YFSETQ. The CDR3 length is 14 residues.

This chain connects TRBV7-2 to TRBJ2-7; the match to TRBD2 covers 8 bases. The CDR3 loop spans 16 amino acids. CDR1 and CDR2 from the germline V gene are SGHTA and FQGNSA. With V trimmed by 5 bases and J by 0 bases, 9 bases remained unmatched. The CDR3 DNA is TGTGCCAGCAGCATACTTAGCGGGACCCTCTCCTACGAGCAGTACTTC. Translated, it gives CASSILSGTLSYEQYF.

This chain joins TRBV30 and TRBJ2-7, with D possibly matching TRBD1 (6 bases). CDR1 is GTSNPN, CDR2 SVGIG, per germline (reference sequence). CDR3 size: 14 residues. Trimming cost V 0 bases and J 0 bases, with 9 bases left between them. CDR3: CAWSVRGSSYEQYF. CDR3 sequence (DNA): TGTGCCTGGAGTGTAAGGGGGAGCTCCTACGAGCAGTACTTC.

The CDR3 DNA reads as TGTGCCAGCACCCCTAGGGGGGAGCTGTTTTTT. Its translation is CASTPRGELFF. The V gene is TRBV7-9, the J gene TRBJ2-2, with D uncertain. V was trimmed by 7 bases and J by 8 bases, leaving 8 bases between them. From germline, CDR1 is SEHNR and CDR2 FQNEAQ (reference sequence). The CDR3 contains 11 residues.

The rearrangement links TRBV5-1 to TRBJ2-7, with TRBD2 as a possible D gene (6 bases). This CDR3 has 15 amino acids. V was cut by 6 bases and J by 0 bases, with 16 bases left in between. The germline gives CDR1 SGHRS, CDR2 YFSETQ. The CDR3 here is CASTQGLSSSYEQYF. CDR3 coding DNA: TGCGCCAGCACCCAGGGACTCTCCAGCTCCTACGAGCAGTACTTC.

The chain is built from TRBV29-1 and TRBJ2-1; 8 bases match TRBD2. Germline V gene lookup returns CDR1 SQVTM and CDR2 ANQGSEA. Germline trimming cut 1 base from V and 3 bases from J; bases unmatched to any gene: 14. CDR3 length equals 18 residues. CDR3 region: CSVEVPTSGSLIYNEQFF. CDR3 bases: TGCAGCGTTGAAGTTCCCACTAGCGGCTCCCTTATCTACAATGAGCAGTTCTTC.

Here the CDR3 reads CASSLYERGGEEQYF. The CDR3 DNA reads as TGTGCCAGCAGCTTGTACGAACGGGGAGGGGAAGAGCAGTACTTC. V usage is TRBV5-4 and J usage is TRBJ2-7, with TRBD2 matching over 7 bases. Germline CDR1 and CDR2: SGHNT and YYREEE (reference sequence). This CDR3 spans 15 amino acids. After removal of 1 base from V and 7 bases from J, the junction contained 11 bases not matched to a gene.

CDR3 amino acids: CASSVAGGGGKNIQYF. CDR3 in DNA: TGTGCCAGCAGCGTAGCGGGTGGTGGAGGCAAAAACATTCAGTACTTC. The V call is TRBV9, the J call TRBJ2-4; D perhaps matches TRBD2 (5 bases). Germline CDR1 reads SGDLS; CDR2 reads YYNGEE. Trimming pared 0 bases from V and 3 bases from J, leaving 13 bases between. The CDR3 consists of 16 residues.

This clone turned up a few times. The CDR3 DNA sequence: TGTGCCAGCAGCTTATCCCTAATCTCTTCTGGGGCCAACGTCCTGACTTTC. Translation gives CASSLSLISSGANVLTF. The chain employs TRBV7-6 and TRBJ2-6; D not certain. The CDR3 is 17 residues long. Germline CDR1 and CDR2: SGHVS and FNYEAQ. With 2 bases removed from V and 1 base from J, the gap between germline ends came to 12 bases.

This chain links TRBV5-1 with TRBJ2-3; D not certain. The CDR3 sequence is 14 residues long. With 1 base removed from V and 6 bases from J, the gap between germline ends came to 12 bases. The V gene's germline CDR1 is SGHRS and CDR2 YFSETQ. For the CDR3, the DNA is TGCGCCAGCAGCTTGTATTTAGCATCGGATACGCAGTATTTT. It is translated as CASSLYLASDTQYF. The entire variable domain, with the rest obtained from reference TRBV5-1 and TRBJ2-3, is as follows: KAGVTQTPRYLIKTRGQQVTLSCSPISGHRSVSWYQQTPGQGLQFLFEYFSETQRNKGNFPGRFSGRQFSNSRSEMNVSTLELGDSALYLCASSLYLASDTQYFGPGTRLTVL.

The chain couples TRBV10-3 to TRBJ2-1; a weak D match, TRBD1 (6 bases). The CDR3 covers 14 residues. V lost 7 bases to trimming and J lost 5 bases, with 15 bases between them. The germline V gene has CDR1 ENHRY and CDR2 SYGVKD. The CDR3, as DNA: TGTGCCATCACCAACAGGGATCGAGACAATGAGCAGTTCTTC. Amino acids: CAITNRDRDNEQFF.

The chain has TRBV6-2 or TRBV6-3 and TRBJ2-3, with 7 bases aligning to TRBD2. The germline CDR1 and CDR2 sequences are MNHEY and SVGEGT. The V gene end was trimmed by 2 bases and the J gene end by 0 bases; junction bases not matched to a gene: 11. This CDR3 is built from 18 residues. As DNA, the CDR3 is TGTGCCAGCAGTTACGGTCTCTGGCTAGCGGATAGCACAGATACGCAGTATTTT. This sequence encodes CASSYGLWLADSTDTQYF.